This paragraph covers one T cell receptor (beta chain) sequence. Its binding antigen is unknown. The input lacks base qualities; no much larger clone sits a single base away. The data are from a study of blood T cells in healthy people across ages (dated by TCRdb to the mid-2010s). For the wider study: In model experiments, template switching captured about one uniquely barcoded TCR beta cDNA molecule for every two T cells. Using deep sequencing normalized with unique cDNA molecular identifiers, the study measured how TCR beta repertoire diversity changes with age. Four age groups were formed from the donors: young (average approximately 17 years), middle-aged (approximately 39), aged (over 55) and long-lived (approximately 78). Two additional independent replicas of 1 million unique cDNA reads from the same blood draw were analyzed for two donors (one aged 18 to 30 and one aged 80 or older). What the authors observed across the whole study: Donor CMV infection status was unknown, potentially confounding age-related changes in expanded clonotypes. The long-lived group showed more naive CD4+ T cells, fewer expanded clones and increased TCR diversity than the aged group, suggesting age selection. Observed TCR beta diversity per million T cells fell roughly linearly with age, and a significant reduction was already apparent by age about 36. The percentage of naive T cells measured by flow cytometry correlated strongly with observed TCR beta diversity. Because profiling used bulk unsorted PBMCs, naive and antigen-experienced compartments could not be compared conclusively. Estimates of total diversity based on one million sequenced T cells were considered lower bounds and underestimates.

CDR1 and CDR2 were assigned from the germline V gene as SNHLY and FYNNEI. From its cysteine to its phenylalanine, the CDR3 spans 13 amino acids. Left in the record is the CDR3 DNA by itself, 39 bases read in frame from the first base. Trimming at the junction amounts to 3 bases on V and 6 bases on J, and the germline ends lie 11 bases apart. The library relied on 5' RACE. These reads were obtained on an Illumina HiSeq 2500. A second PCR of roughly 7 to 11 cycles was performed with a sample-barcoded 5' primer and a J-beta primer mix. A template-switch 5' adaptor carrying 12 random nucleotides introduced a unique molecular identifier onto each TCR beta cDNA molecule. Each sample yielded at least 3 million CDR3-containing paired-end reads. All of the RNA was converted into first-strand cDNA using the Mint cDNA synthesis kit, with a TRBC-specific oligonucleotide serving as the primer. All cDNA was treated with uracil-DNA glycosylase and then went through a first 18-cycle PCR with the universal primers M1SS and BC2_uni_R. As for the authors' bioinformatics: For normalization, 1 million high-quality reads were randomly selected from each sample, with every read carrying a distinct molecular identifier. Instead of being binned into consensus sequences, reads that shared molecular identifiers were thrown out. MiTCR, run with a Q25 quality threshold and the strictest error-elimination algorithm, handled CDR3 identification, clonotype clustering and error correction. Lower-bound total TCR beta diversity was estimated with a nonparametric unseen species model using Euler transformation. TCRdb's own reprocessing of the public reads used fastp at Q25 and MiXCR and kept productive beta chains. Every distinct CDR3 protein forms one entry, paired with its most common genes and DNA. These V and J calls are TCRdb output, not the study's own analysis. The table for this sample lists about 780,000 distinct CDR3 sequences; roughly 25% of them were counted only once. The ten largest clones take up around 2.9% of the sample.

The 39 donors, aged about 6 to 90 years, were systemically healthy Caucasian individuals from Russia. Approximately 10 milliliters of peripheral blood were collected from each donor into EDTA-treated Vacutainer tubes. Ficoll-Paque density-gradient centrifugation was used to isolate PBMCs, with at least 7 million obtained per sample. Total RNA was extracted from PBMCs with Trizol reagent, with at least 6 micrograms obtained per sample. The percentages of naive CD45RAhigh/CD27high T cells were determined by flow cytometry on a PBMC aliquot from every donor. These data also formed part of another study, on T cells of mothers and their children. The second source states: Nine systemically healthy Caucasian individuals served as donors, namely three mothers together with their six children. cDNA synthesis consumed the entire amount of extracted RNA, loaded at approximately 1.5 ug RNA in each 15 ul reaction. In the second PCR, the M1S primer introduced both the sample barcodes and 2-4 random nucleotides. More than 8 million TCR beta CDR3 reads were obtained from each mother, and millions of reads were obtained from each child. TCR recombination output is similarly shaped by thymic selection in related and unrelated pairs, with a minor effect exerted by inherited differences. Normalized repertoire overlap was always found to be slightly, but never significantly, higher in related mother-child pairs than in unrelated mother-child pairs. Persistent microchimeric T cell clones were not detected, at a sensitivity of roughly 100 clones per million clonotypes. To look for features that set related mother-child pairs apart from unrelated individuals, the researchers ran deep NGS to compare the TCR beta repertoires of mothers and children. The mean age was roughly 40 +/- 4 years for the mothers and about 12 +/- 4 years for the children. Libraries were sequenced on Illumina HiSeq 2000 with 100+100 nt paired-end reads after adapter ligation with NEBNext reagents. Mother and child libraries were prepared a month apart and sequenced in separate runs to prevent cross-contamination. Between roughly 500,000 and 2,300,000 distinct TCR beta clonotypes were identified per donor. Naive TCR beta clonotypes were estimated from low-frequency clonotypes matched to each donor's FACS-determined naive share, without sorting.

The receptor chain draws on TRBV2 and TRBJ1-2, with a tentative D gene TRBD1 over 6 matching bases. Sequencing used blood. The origin of this receptor is a boy aged 5-17 years in good health. In nucleotides, the sequence is TGTGCCAGCAGTGAGGCAGGGGTCCATGGCTACACCTTC. It specifies CASSEAGVHGYTF.